This T cell receptor (beta chain) was found in a study of identical twins. In germline, CDR1 is WSHSY, CDR2 SAAADI. This CDR3 region has 11 residues. V dropped 7 bases and J dropped 7 bases, with 9 bases sitting between them. Each CDR3 protein gets one entry after TCRdb re-called the 5' RACE reads with MiXCR. The sample has roughly 500,000 distinct CDR3 sequences, about 20% seen once. In addition, the sample was reused for a study of T cells expressing NK-cell markers. That report notes: Eight donors were sequenced, of whom seven were HCMV-seropositive, while the remaining one was HCMV-seronegative.

The rearrangement joins TRBV10-2 to TRBJ2-3; D call uncertain. The sequenced material came from CD4+ T cells sorted from blood. The clonotype originates from a woman between 18 and 29 years old in good health. The CDR3 DNA reads TGCGCCAGCACCCGATCCAATACGCAGTATTTT. Translating it yields CASTRSNTQYF.